This TCR beta chain was sequenced in a study of CD8+ T cells in alopecia areata. Study-level information: Affected scalp percentage determined the severity score of treated patients.

Sequencing relied on a cDNA template that was reverse transcribed from extracted RNA. The data were produced by immunoSEQ multiplex PCR, yet TCRdb's version contains in-frame clones alone and is incomplete. Here the sample spans roughly 200,000 clones, around two fifths being singletons. The germline gives CDR1 SGHRS, CDR2 YFSETQ. The CDR3 has 14 amino acids. The V and J ends lost 5 bases and 9 bases, in that order; junction bases with no gene match: 9. As to treatment: oral pan-JAK inhibitor, 5-10 mg twice daily. This clone showed up just once. Its specificity is unknown. Broader study findings: Scalp clonality and expanded CD8+ clones among the top 100 were significantly decreased by tofacitinib.

The receptor was isolated from a human donor with alopecia areata. The specimen comprised CD4+ T cells sorted from blood, sampled at approximately week 36, from a patient treated with tofacitinib. This chain links TRBV5-1 with TRBJ2-1, with TRBD2 matching over 9 bases. The CDR3 nucleotides read TGCGCCAGCAGTTTCGCTAGCGGGATCCCTGAGCAGTTCTTC. Protein sequence: CASSFASGIPEQFF.